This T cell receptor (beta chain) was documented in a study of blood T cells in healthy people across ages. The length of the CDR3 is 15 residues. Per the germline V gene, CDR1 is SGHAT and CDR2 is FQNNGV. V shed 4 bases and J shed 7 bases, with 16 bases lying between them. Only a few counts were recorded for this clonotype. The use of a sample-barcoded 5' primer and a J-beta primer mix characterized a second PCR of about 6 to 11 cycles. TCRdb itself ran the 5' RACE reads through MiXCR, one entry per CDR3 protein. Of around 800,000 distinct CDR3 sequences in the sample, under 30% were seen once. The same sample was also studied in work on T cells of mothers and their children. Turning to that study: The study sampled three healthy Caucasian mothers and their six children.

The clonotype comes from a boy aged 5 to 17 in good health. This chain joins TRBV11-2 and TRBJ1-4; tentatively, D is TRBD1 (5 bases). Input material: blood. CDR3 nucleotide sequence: TGTGCCAGCAGCTACACCGGGACCCGGAGTGAAAAACTGTTTTTT. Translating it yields CASSYTGTRSEKLFF.